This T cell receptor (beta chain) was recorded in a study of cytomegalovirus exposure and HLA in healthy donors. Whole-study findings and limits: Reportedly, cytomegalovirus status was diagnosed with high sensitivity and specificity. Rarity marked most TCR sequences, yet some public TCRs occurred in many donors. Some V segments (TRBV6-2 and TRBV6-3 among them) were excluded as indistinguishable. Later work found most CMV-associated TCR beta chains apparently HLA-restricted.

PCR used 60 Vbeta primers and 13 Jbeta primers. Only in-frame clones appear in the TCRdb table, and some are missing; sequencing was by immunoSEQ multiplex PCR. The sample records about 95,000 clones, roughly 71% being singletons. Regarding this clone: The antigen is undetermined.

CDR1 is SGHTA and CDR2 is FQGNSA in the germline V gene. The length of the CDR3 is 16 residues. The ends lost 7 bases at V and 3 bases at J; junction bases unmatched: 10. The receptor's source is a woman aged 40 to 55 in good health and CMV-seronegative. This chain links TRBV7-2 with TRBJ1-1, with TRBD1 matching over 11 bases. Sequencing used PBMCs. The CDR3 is CASTSGQGAVYTEAFF. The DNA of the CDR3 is TGTGCCAGCACCTCTGGACAGGGGGCGGTGTACACTGAAGCTTTCTTT.